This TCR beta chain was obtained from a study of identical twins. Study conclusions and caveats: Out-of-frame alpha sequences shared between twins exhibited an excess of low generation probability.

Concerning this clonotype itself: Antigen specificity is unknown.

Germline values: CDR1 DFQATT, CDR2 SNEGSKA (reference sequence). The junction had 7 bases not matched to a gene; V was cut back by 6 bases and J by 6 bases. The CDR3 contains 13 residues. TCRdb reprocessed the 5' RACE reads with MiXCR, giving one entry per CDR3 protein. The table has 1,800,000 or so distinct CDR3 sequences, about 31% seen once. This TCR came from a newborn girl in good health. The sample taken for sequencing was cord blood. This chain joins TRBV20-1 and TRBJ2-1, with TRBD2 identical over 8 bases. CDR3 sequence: CSAQREPRNEQFF. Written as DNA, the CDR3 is TGCAGTGCCCAGCGGGAGCCCCGCAATGAGCAGTTCTTC.